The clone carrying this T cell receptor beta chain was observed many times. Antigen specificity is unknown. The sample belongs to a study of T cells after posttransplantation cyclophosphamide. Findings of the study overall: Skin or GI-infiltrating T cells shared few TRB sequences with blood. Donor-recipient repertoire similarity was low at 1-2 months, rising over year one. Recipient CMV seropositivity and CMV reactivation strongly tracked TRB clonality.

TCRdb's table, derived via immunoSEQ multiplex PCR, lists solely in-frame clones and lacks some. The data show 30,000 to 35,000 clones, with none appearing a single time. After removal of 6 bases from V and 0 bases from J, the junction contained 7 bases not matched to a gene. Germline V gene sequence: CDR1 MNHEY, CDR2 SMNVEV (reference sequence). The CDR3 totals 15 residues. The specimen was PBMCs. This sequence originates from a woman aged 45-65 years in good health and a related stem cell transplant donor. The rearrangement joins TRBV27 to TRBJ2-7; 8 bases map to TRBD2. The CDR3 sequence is CASSTSGGASYEQYF. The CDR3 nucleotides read TGTGCCAGCAGCACCTCGGGGGGGGCCTCCTACGAGCAGTACTTC.